This TCR beta chain derives from a study of T cell repertoires in cytomegalovirus infection. The CDR3 is 16 amino acids. V shed 6 bases and J 5 bases; nucleotides not matched to a gene: 11. Germline CDR1 is MNHNY and CDR2 is SVGAGI (reference sequence). TCRdb ran MiXCR on the reads and lists one entry per CDR3 protein. The sample includes approximately 190,000 distinct CDR3 sequences, under 30% of them seen just once. In this sample, this clonotype turned up a few times. The chain uses TRBV6-6 and TRBJ1-1; 11 bases are a match to TRBD1. The sequence was collected from a human donor in good health (CMV status not recorded). Some clones in this sample may be carry-over from other donors' samples. The material sequenced was PBMCs. The CDR3 DNA is TGTGCCAGCAGCACCGGATGGGACAGGGGGAGGACTGAAGCTTTCTTT. Amino acids: CASSTGWDRGRTEAFF.